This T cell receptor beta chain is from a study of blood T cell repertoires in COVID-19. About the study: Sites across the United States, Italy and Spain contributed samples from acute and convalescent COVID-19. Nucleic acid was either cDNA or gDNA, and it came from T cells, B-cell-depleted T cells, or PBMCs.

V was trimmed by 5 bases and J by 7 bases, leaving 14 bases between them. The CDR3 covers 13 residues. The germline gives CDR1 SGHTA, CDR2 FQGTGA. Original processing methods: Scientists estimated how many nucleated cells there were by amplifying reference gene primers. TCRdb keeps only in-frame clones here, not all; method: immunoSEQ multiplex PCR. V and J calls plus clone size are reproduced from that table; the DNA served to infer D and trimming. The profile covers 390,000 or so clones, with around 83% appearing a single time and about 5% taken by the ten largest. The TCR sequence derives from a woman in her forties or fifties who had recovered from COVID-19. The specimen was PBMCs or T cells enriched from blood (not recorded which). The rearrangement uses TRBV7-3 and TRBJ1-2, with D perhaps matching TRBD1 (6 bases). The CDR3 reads CASSSLTGFGYTF. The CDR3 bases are TGTGCCAGCAGCAGCCTAACAGGGTTTGGCTACACCTTC.